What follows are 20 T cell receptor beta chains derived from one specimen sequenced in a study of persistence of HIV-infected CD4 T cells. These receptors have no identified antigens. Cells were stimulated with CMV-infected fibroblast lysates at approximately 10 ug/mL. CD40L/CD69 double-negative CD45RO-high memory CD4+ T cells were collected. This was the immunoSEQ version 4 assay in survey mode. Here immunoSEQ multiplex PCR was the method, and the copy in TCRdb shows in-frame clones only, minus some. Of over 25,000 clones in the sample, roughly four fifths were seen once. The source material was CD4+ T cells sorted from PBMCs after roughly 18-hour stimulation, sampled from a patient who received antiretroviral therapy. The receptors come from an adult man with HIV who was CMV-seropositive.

CDR3 nucleotide sequence: TGTGCCTGGAGTCCCCAATGGGACAGTAATTCACCCCTCCACTTT. This translates into CAWSPQWDSNSPLHF. The chain recombines TRBV30 with TRBJ1-6; 7 bases agree with TRBD1. Germline lookup yields CDR1 GTSNPN and CDR2 SVGIG (reference sequence). The V and J ends lost 2 bases and 6 bases, in that order; junction bases with no gene match: 7. The CDR3 is made up of 15 amino acids.

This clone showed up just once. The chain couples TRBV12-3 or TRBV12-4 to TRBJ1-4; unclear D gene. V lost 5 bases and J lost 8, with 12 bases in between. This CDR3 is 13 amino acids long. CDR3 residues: CASSPGLEEKLFF. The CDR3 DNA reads TGTGCCAGCAGTCCCGGGCTGGAAGAAAAACTGTTTTTT.

In DNA, the CDR3 is TGTGCCAGCTACAGCGGGGGGGCGGGTGAGCAGTTCTTC. This sequence encodes CASYSGGAGEQFF. This chain uses TRBV2 with TRBJ2-1; 10 bases are a match to TRBD2. Germline-derived CDR1 and CDR2 are SNHLY and FYNNEI. This CDR3 has 13 amino acids. Trimming removed 8 bases from V and 9 bases from J; junction bases left unmatched: 7.

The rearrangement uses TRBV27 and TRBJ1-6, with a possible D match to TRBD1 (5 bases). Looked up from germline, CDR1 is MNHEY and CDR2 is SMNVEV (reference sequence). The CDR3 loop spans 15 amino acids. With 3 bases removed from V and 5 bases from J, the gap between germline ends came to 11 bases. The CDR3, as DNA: TGTGCCAGCAGTTTGGCAGGGAGGGATAATTCACCCCTCCACTTT. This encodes CASSLAGRDNSPLHF.

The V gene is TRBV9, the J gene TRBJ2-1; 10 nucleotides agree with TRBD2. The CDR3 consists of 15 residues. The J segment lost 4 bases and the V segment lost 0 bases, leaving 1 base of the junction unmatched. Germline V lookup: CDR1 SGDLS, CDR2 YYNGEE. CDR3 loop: CASSVVAGGYNEQFF. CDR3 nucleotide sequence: TGTGCCAGCAGCGTAGTAGCGGGGGGTTACAATGAGCAGTTCTTC. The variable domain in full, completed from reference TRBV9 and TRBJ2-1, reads DSGVTQTPKHLITATGQRVTLRCSPRSGDLSVYWYQQSLDQGLQFLIQYYNGEERAKGNILERFSAQQFPDLHSELNLSSLELGDSALYFCASSVVAGGYNEQFFGPGTRLTVL.

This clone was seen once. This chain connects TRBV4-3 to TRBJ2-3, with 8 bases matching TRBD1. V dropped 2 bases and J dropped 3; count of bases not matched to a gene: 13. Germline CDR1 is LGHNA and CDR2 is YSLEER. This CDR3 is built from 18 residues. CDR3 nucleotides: TGCGCCAGCAGCCAAAGTCCCCGACGGGACAGGAGAACAGATACGCAGTATTTT. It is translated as CASSQSPRRDRRTDTQYF.

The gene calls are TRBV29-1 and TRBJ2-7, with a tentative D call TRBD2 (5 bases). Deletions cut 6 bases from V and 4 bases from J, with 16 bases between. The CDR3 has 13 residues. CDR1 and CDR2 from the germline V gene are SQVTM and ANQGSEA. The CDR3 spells CSVTLLARYEQYF. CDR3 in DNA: TGCAGCGTGACACTCCTAGCTCGGTACGAGCAGTACTTC.

The CDR3 protein is CASSLKLAGGVGNIQYF. The DNA for the CDR3 is TGTGCCAGCAGCTTGAAGCTAGCGGGGGGGGTCGGAAACATTCAGTACTTC. This chain joins TRBV5-4 and TRBJ2-4, with 12 bases aligning to TRBD2. V gave up 1 base and J gave up 6 bases; unmatched junction bases: 8. This CDR3 comprises 17 residues. Germline CDR1 SGHNT, CDR2 YYREEE (reference sequence).

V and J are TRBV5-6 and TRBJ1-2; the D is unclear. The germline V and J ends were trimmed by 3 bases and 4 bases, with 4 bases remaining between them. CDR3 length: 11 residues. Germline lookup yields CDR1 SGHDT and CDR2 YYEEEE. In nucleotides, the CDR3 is TGTGCCAGCAGCTCGGTCTATGGCTACACCTTC. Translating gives CASSSVYGYTF.

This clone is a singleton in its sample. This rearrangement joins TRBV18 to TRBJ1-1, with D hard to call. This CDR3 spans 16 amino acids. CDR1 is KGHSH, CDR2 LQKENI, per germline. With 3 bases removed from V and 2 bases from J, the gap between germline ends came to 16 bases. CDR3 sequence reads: CASSPLGQWGNTEAFF. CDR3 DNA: TGTGCCAGCTCACCCCTGGGCCAGTGGGGAAACACTGAAGCTTTCTTT.

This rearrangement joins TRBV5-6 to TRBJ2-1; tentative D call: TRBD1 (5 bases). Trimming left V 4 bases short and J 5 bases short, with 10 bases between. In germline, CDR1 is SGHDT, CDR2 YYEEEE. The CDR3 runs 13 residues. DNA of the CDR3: TGTGCCAGCAGCAAGGGGCCCGACAATGAGCAGTTCTTC. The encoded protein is CASSKGPDNEQFF.

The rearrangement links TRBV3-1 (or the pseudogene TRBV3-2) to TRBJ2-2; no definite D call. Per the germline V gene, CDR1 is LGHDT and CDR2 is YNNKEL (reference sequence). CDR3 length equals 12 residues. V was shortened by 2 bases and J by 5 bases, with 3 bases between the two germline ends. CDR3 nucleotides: TGTGCCAGCAGCCAAAGGACCGGGGAGCTGTTTTTT. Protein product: CASSQRTGELFF.

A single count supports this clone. CDR3 sequence reads: CASSPDLTGELFF. CDR3 DNA: TGTGCCAGCTCACCAGACCTCACCGGGGAGCTGTTTTTT. This chain joins TRBV18 and TRBJ2-2; D is unresolved. The germline V and J ends were trimmed by 2 bases and 4 bases, with 5 bases remaining between them. The CDR3 runs to 13 residues. The germline V gene encodes CDR1 KGHSH and CDR2 LQKENI.

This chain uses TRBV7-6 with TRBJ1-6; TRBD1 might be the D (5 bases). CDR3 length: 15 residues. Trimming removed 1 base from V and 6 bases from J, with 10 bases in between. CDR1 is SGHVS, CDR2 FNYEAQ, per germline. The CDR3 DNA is TGTGCCAGCAGCTTAGTAGGGCAGGGTAATTCACCCCTCCACTTT. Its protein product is CASSLVGQGNSPLHF.

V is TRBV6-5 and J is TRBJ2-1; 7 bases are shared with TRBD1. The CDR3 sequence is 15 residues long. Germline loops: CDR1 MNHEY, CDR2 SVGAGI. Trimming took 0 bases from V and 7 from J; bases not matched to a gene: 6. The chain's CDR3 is CASSYSRGPMNEQFF. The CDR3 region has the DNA TGTGCCAGCAGTTACTCTAGGGGGCCAATGAATGAGCAGTTCTTC.

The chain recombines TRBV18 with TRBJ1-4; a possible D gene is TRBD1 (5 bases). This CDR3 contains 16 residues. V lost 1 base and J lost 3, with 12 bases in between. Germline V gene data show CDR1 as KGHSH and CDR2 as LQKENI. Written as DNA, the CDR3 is TGTGCCAGCTCACCACACCAGGGCACCTCTAATGAAAAACTGTTTTTT. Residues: CASSPHQGTSNEKLFF. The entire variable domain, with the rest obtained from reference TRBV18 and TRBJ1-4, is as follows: NAGVMQNPRHLVRRRGQEARLRCSPMKGHSHVYWYRQLPEEGLKFMVYLQKENIIDESGMPKERFSAEFPKEGPSILRIQQVVRGDSAAYFCASSPHQGTSNEKLFFGSGTQLSVL.

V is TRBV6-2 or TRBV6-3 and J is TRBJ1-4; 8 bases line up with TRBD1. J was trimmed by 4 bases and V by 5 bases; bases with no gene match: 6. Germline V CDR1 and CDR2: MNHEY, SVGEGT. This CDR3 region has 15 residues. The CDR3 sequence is CASSPGTGVNEKLFF. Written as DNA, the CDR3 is TGTGCCAGCAGTCCAGGGACAGGAGTTAATGAAAAACTGTTTTTT.

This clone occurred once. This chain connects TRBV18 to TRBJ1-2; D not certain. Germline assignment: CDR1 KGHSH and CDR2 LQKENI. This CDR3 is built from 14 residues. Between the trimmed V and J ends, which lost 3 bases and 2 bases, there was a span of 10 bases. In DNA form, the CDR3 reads TGTGCCAGCTCACCTCAAGCAAGCAACTATGGCTACACCTTC. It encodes CASSPQASNYGYTF.

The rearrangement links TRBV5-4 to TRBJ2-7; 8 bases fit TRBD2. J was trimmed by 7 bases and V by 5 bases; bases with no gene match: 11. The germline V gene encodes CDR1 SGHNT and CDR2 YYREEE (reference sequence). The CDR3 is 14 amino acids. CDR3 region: CASSLGSGGGEQYF. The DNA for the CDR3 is TGTGCCAGCAGTTTAGGCAGCGGGGGCGGGGAGCAGTACTTC.

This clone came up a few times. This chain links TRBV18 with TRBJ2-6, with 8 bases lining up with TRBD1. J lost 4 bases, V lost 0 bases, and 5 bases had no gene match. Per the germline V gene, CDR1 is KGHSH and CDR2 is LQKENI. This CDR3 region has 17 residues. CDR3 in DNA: TGTGCCAGCTCACCACCCCAGGGGGCAAAAGGGGCCAACGTCCTGACTTTC. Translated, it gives CASSPPQGAKGANVLTF.